Following are 26 T cell receptor beta chains from one sample sequenced in a study of metastatic and nonmetastatic thyroid tumors. Thyroid surgery was preceded by no treatment in any patient. TCRdb re-processed the PCR reads through MiXCR. The table has roughly 98,000 clones, 14% to 15% seen once. The specimen was blood. The receptors were gathered from a female donor with papillary thyroid cancer or a benign thyroid nodule (not recorded which). Some clones in this sample may be carry-over from other donors' samples.

This clone came up many times. V gene TRBV20-1 combines with J gene TRBJ2-3; D gene unclear. The germline CDR1 and CDR2 sequences are DFQATT and SNEGSKA (reference sequence). V lost 3 bases and J 2 bases, leaving 9 bases between the germline ends. The CDR3 is 13 amino acids. The CDR3 region is CSARRWDTDTQYF. CDR3 coding DNA: TGCAGTGCTAGGAGGTGGGACACAGATACGCAGTATTTT.

This clone came up many times. The rearrangement joins TRBV7-9 to TRBJ1-6, with TRBD1 matching 9 bases. Germline V gene sequence: CDR1 SEHNR, CDR2 FQNEAQ (reference sequence). The CDR3 spans 14 residues. After removal of 5 bases from V and 7 bases from J, the junction contained 3 bases not matched to a gene. The CDR3 loop reads CASSRGQGNSPLHF. The CDR3, as DNA: TGTGCCAGCAGCCGGGGACAGGGAAATTCACCCCTCCACTTT.

Of note for this clone: A much larger clone differs from this one at a single base, so this may be a read error. This sequence joins TRBV7-9 and TRBJ2-5, with TRBD2 identical over 8 bases. The CDR3 is made up of 14 amino acids. Germline loops: CDR1 SEHNR, CDR2 FQNEAQ (reference sequence). CDR3 region: CASILTLAEETQYF. The CDR3 DNA sequence: TGTGCCAGCATCTTAACACTAGCGGAAGAGACCCAGTACTTC.

This clone was seen repeatedly, ten times or more. The sample contains more than one DNA sequence encoding this CDR3. V and J are TRBV20-1 and TRBJ1-1; TRBD1 matches at 7 bases. This CDR3 region has 14 residues. Germline CDR1 is DFQATT and CDR2 is SNEGSKA (reference sequence). V was clipped by 6 bases and J by 4 bases; unmatched bases: 11. CDR3 protein: CSAPREGAATEAFF. Here the CDR3 DNA reads TGCAGTGCCCCGAGGGAGGGGGCGGCCACTGAAGCTTTCTTT.

This clone was seen more than once but under ten times. This chain connects TRBV7-9 to TRBJ1-4; 8 bases match TRBD1. V was clipped by 5 bases and J by 6 bases; unmatched bases: 14. Germline V gives CDR1 SEHNR, CDR2 FQNEAQ (reference sequence). The CDR3 is 17 amino acids. The CDR3 sequence is CASSRTPADRAYEKLFF. The CDR3 DNA sequence: TGTGCCAGCAGCCGAACGCCCGCGGACAGGGCATATGAAAAACTGTTTTTT.

For this clone: A read error is possible here, since a much larger clone lies one base away. Other DNA sequences in this specimen translate into the identical CDR3. The CDR3 coding sequence is TGTGCCAGCAGCCCATCCGTTGGAGGTAGAGAGACCCAGTACTTC. Protein product: CASSPSVGGRETQYF. This chain uses TRBV3-1 with TRBJ2-5; D may be TRBD2 (5 bases). Trimming stripped 4 bases from V and 4 bases from J, with 16 bases between. Per the germline V gene, CDR1 is LGHDT and CDR2 is YNNKEL (reference sequence). The CDR3 runs to 15 residues.

This clone was seen at least ten times. The chain joins TRBV6-1 to TRBJ2-7, with TRBD2 identical over 10 bases. CDR1 is MNHNS, CDR2 SASEGT, per germline. This CDR3 is 14 amino acids long. The junction had 9 bases not matched to a gene; V was cut back by 6 bases and J by 7 bases. CDR3 residues: CASSLSGGAGEQYF. The CDR3 DNA reads TGTGCCAGCAGCCTAAGCGGGGGGGCAGGAGAGCAGTACTTC.

The sample holds many counts of this clone. The CDR3 region is CASSPTSGGSTDTQYF. The CDR3 DNA follows: TGTGCCAGCAGTCCTACTAGCGGGGGTTCCACAGATACGCAGTATTTT. V and J are TRBV6-1 and TRBJ2-3; 11 nucleotides match TRBD2. V gave up 5 bases and J gave up 2 bases; unmatched junction bases: 6. Germline V gene lookup returns CDR1 MNHNS and CDR2 SASEGT. CDR3 length equals 16 residues.

This clone was seen at least ten times. The chain is built from TRBV20-1 and TRBJ1-2; TRBD1 is a possible D gene (5 bases). Germline V lookup: CDR1 DFQATT, CDR2 SNEGSKA (reference sequence). The CDR3 has 13 amino acids. Trimming removed 6 bases at V and 0 bases at J, with 11 bases between. DNA of the CDR3: TGCAGTGCCCGGGGGAAGTCTAACTATGGCTACACCTTC. It specifies CSARGKSNYGYTF.

This clone has at least ten counts. The rearrangement joins TRBV20-1 to TRBJ1-2, with 7 bases aligning to TRBD1. V lost 1 base, J lost 4 bases, and 9 bases stayed unmatched. The length of the CDR3 is 15 residues. Germline V gene data show CDR1 as DFQATT and CDR2 as SNEGSKA (reference sequence). The CDR3 loop reads CSARAHRGAGYGYTF. CDR3 bases: TGCAGTGCTAGAGCCCACAGGGGTGCAGGCTATGGCTACACCTTC.

There are many counts of this clone. V gene TRBV24-1 combines with J gene TRBJ2-1; TRBD1 agrees at 11 bases. After removal of 4 bases from V and 7 bases from J, the junction contained 11 bases not matched to a gene. This CDR3 comprises 17 residues. Germline V lookup: CDR1 KGHDR, CDR2 SFDVKD. As DNA, the CDR3 is TGTGCCACCAGTGACCCCGATCGGACAGGGGGCTGGAATGAGCAGTTCTTC. Translation: CATSDPDRTGGWNEQFF.

This clone occurred a few times. A much larger clone lies one base from this, so it may be a read error. The conserved phenylalanine or tryptophan is not found at the CDR3 terminus, so this likely reflects a read error. The V call is TRBV24-1, the J call TRBJ1-5; a weak D match, TRBD1 (5 bases). CDR3 size: 15 residues. The V gene's germline CDR1 is KGHDR and CDR2 SFDVKD. V was shortened by 1 base and J by 7 bases, with 13 bases between the two germline ends. CDR3 region: CATSDLAGNGQPQHL. CDR3 bases: TGTGCCACCAGTGATTTAGCAGGGAATGGACAGCCCCAGCATCTT.

There are a few counts of this clone. CDR3 sequence reads: CASSPGQGASYGYTF. The CDR3 bases are TGTGCCAGCAGTCCAGGACAGGGGGCGTCCTATGGCTACACCTTC. This chain joins TRBV6-2 or TRBV6-3 and TRBJ1-2, with TRBD1 identical over 11 bases. Germline CDR1 reads MNHEY; CDR2 reads SVGEGT. CDR3 size: 15 residues. Trimming at V came to 5 bases and at J to 4 bases, leaving 6 bases not matched to a gene.

The sample holds many counts of this clone. CDR3 protein: CASKGPGTEAFF. The CDR3 nucleotides read TGTGCCAGCAAAGGTCCGGGGACTGAAGCTTTCTTT. V usage is TRBV6-1 and J usage is TRBJ1-1; no reliable D call. Trimming left V 7 bases short and J 5 bases short, with 11 bases between. From germline, CDR1 is MNHNS and CDR2 SASEGT. This CDR3 is 12 amino acids long.

Many counts were recorded for this clone. This sequence joins TRBV28 and TRBJ2-3; TRBD2 aligns across 7 bases. Unmatched junction bases numbered 6, after V lost 4 bases and J lost 2 bases. This CDR3 has 15 amino acids. Looked up from germline, CDR1 is MDHEN and CDR2 is SYDVKM. This CDR3 reads CASSYASGLTDTQYF. DNA of the CDR3: TGTGCCAGCAGTTATGCTAGCGGACTCACAGATACGCAGTATTTT.

This clone was observed many times. V and J are TRBV6-2 or TRBV6-3 and TRBJ1-4, with a possible D match to TRBD1 (5 bases). CDR1 is MNHEY, CDR2 SVGEGT, per germline. The ends were cut back, 2 bases at V and 8 bases at J, with 12 bases in the middle. This CDR3 region has 14 residues. The CDR3 sequence: CASSYRDGIEKLFF. DNA of the CDR3: TGTGCCAGCAGTTACCGGGACGGGATCGAAAAACTGTTTTTT.

Ten or more counts support this clone. The same CDR3 also results from other DNA sequences found in this sample. The rearrangement joins TRBV2 to TRBJ2-5; 7 nucleotides align to TRBD1. The ends lost 7 bases at V and 1 base at J; junction bases unmatched: 6. Looked up from germline, CDR1 is SNHLY and CDR2 is FYNNEI. CDR3 length equals 14 residues. The CDR3 coding sequence is TGTGCCAGCATCTCGGACAGGTTCCAAGAGACCCAGTACTTC. Its translation is CASISDRFQETQYF.

With regard to this clone: One end of the junction is discordant with germline, which a read error may explain. The same CDR3 also results from other DNA sequences found in this sample. The chain is built from TRBV4-1 and TRBJ2-5; the D call may be TRBD1 or TRBD2 (6 bases each). Germline-derived CDR1 and CDR2 are MGHRA and YSYEKL. The CDR3 runs to 16 residues. CDR3 nucleotides: TGCGCCAGCAGCTCAGGGGTTTCGGGGGTCCAAGAGACACAGTACTTC. It codes for CASSSGVSGVQETQYF.

This clone showed up many times. This chain links TRBV20-1 with TRBJ1-1; weak D call: TRBD1 (5 bases). Germline lookup yields CDR1 DFQATT and CDR2 SNEGSKA (reference sequence). The V end lost 0 bases, the J end lost 0 bases, and 11 bases lay between the germline ends. The CDR3 has 15 residues. This CDR3 reads CSAREVEGLNTEAFF. In nucleotides, the CDR3 is TGCAGTGCTAGAGAAGTGGAGGGGCTGAACACTGAAGCTTTCTTT.

This clone was seen ten or more times. This CDR3 is also generated by other DNA sequences in the sample. This chain links TRBV20-1 with TRBJ2-3; 10 bases match TRBD2. Germline CDR1 is DFQATT and CDR2 is SNEGSKA (reference sequence). V lost 1 base, J lost 1 base, and 17 bases stayed unmatched. The CDR3 has 20 residues. Written as DNA, the CDR3 is TGCAGTGCTAGAGGTTCCGGGGGCCAGCGGGGGGGCCGAGGCACAGATACGCAGTATTTT. Encoded protein: CSARGSGGQRGGRGTDTQYF.

This clone showed up many times. This rearrangement joins TRBV6-1 to TRBJ2-7; no clear D. The ends were cut back, 2 bases at V and 7 bases at J, with 6 bases in the middle. This CDR3 comprises 11 residues. CDR1 and CDR2 (germline): MNHNS, SASEGT. CDR3 DNA: TGTGCCAGCAGTGAAACCCAAGAGCAGTACTTC. The encoded protein is CASSETQEQYF.

With regard to this clone: This may stem from a read error, because a much larger clone lies one nucleotide away. The chain links TRBV20-1 to TRBJ1-2; perhaps TRBD1 as D (5 bases). This CDR3 has 12 residues. Germline V gene data show CDR1 as DFQATT and CDR2 as SNEGSKA (reference sequence). V was pared by 1 base and J by 7 bases, with 10 bases between. This CDR3 reads CSARGRGGGYTF. CDR3 nucleotide sequence: TGCAGTGCTAGAGGGCGGGGCGGTGGCTACACCTTC.

This clone was detected ten times or more. CDR3 residues: CASSSTQGAYGYTF. The CDR3 coding sequence is TGTGCCAGCAGTTCTACTCAGGGAGCCTATGGCTACACCTTC. The chain recombines TRBV6-1 with TRBJ1-2, with D tentatively TRBD1 (5 bases). V lost 5 bases, J lost 4 bases, and 14 bases lay in between. CDR1 MNHNS and CDR2 SASEGT come from the germline V gene. The CDR3 length is 14 residues.

This clone was found many times. The V gene is TRBV19, the J gene TRBJ2-1, with 7 bases identical to TRBD1. Germline CDR1 and CDR2: LNHDA and SQIVND (reference sequence). The CDR3 extends over 18 amino acids. Trimming removed 4 bases from V and 0 bases from J; junction bases left unmatched: 12. CDR3 loop: CASSRDRRFFSSYNEQFF. The CDR3 DNA is TGTGCCAGTAGTAGGGACAGAAGATTCTTTAGCTCCTACAATGAGCAGTTCTTC.

This clone occurred many times. Other nucleotide sequences in the sample specify the same CDR3. This chain links TRBV19 with TRBJ2-3; no clear D gene. The germline V gene encodes CDR1 LNHDA and CDR2 SQIVND (reference sequence). Trimming removed 4 bases from V and 5 bases from J, with 10 bases in between. The CDR3 runs to 13 residues. The chain's CDR3 is CASSKDFGDTQYF. Written as DNA, the CDR3 is TGTGCCAGTAGTAAGGATTTCGGAGATACGCAGTATTTT.

CDR3: CASSQIGLAGETQYF. DNA for the CDR3: TGTGCCAGCAGCCAAATTGGACTAGCGGGGGAGACCCAGTACTTC. The gene calls are TRBV14 and TRBJ2-5; 12 positions match TRBD2. Germline V gene lookup returns CDR1 SGHDN and CDR2 FVKESK. The V gene end was trimmed by 2 bases and the J gene end by 5 bases; junction bases not matched to a gene: 3. The CDR3 is made up of 15 amino acids.